One sample yielded the 20 T cell receptor beta chains listed below, sequenced in a study of glioma-infiltrating T cells. TCR alpha and beta CDR3 regions were amplified from RNA using iRepertoire nested multiplex PCR. MiXCR, applied by TCRdb to the multiplex PCR reads, yields one record per CDR3 protein. The sample contains more than 350,000 distinct CDR3 sequences, roughly two fifths of which appear only once. Sequences were obtained from glioma tissue, nonneoplastic brain tissue, or PBMCs (not recorded which). The source is a human donor with low-grade glioma or glioblastoma, undergoing nonglioma brain surgery, or in good health (not recorded which).

This clonotype was counted at least ten times. This rearrangement joins TRBV6-2 or TRBV6-3 to TRBJ2-7; 13 bases are shared with TRBD2. Germline assignment: CDR1 MNHEY and CDR2 SVGEGT. The CDR3 is 18 residues long. V shed 0 bases, J shed 3 bases, and the junction held 8 bases outside the gene matches. CDR3 amino acids: CASSYSIHGTSGIYEQYF. CDR3 sequence (DNA): TGTGCCAGCAGTTACTCGATTCATGGGACTAGCGGGATCTACGAGCAGTACTTC.

This clonotype has at least ten counts. The junction differs from germline at one of its ends, possibly a read error. The rearrangement joins TRBV28 to TRBJ2-3; D might be TRBD2 (9 bases). This CDR3 has 14 residues. Germline CDR1 reads MDHEN; CDR2 reads SYDVKM. In DNA, the CDR3 is TGTGCCAGCAGTTTAGCGGGAGGGACAGGTACGCAGTATTTT. This gives the protein CASSLAGGTGTQYF. Based on the CDR3 plus reference TRBV28 and TRBJ2-3, the full variable domain is DVKVTQSSRYLVKRTGEKVFLECVQDMDHENMFWYRQDPGLGLRLIYFSYDVKMKEKGDIPEGYSVSREKKERFSLILESASTNQTSMYLCASSLAGGTGTQYFGPGTRLTVL.

This clonotype was detected a few times. This chain links TRBV28 with TRBJ1-2; perhaps TRBD1 as D (6 bases). Between the trimmed V and J ends, which lost 3 bases and 4 bases, there was a span of 15 bases. The CDR3 has 15 amino acids. CDR1 and CDR2 from the germline V gene are MDHEN and SYDVKM. The CDR3 DNA is TGTGCCAGCAGTTTGATACAGGGTACGGCCTATGGCTACACCTTC. It specifies CASSLIQGTAYGYTF.

This clonotype was seen a handful of times. The V and J genes are TRBV20-1 and TRBJ1-2; 7 positions agree with TRBD1. This CDR3 region has 13 residues. The V and J ends lost 6 bases and 7 bases, in that order; junction bases with no gene match: 11. Germline V gene lookup returns CDR1 DFQATT and CDR2 SNEGSKA (reference sequence). The CDR3 DNA sequence: TGCAGTGCCATCCGGGACAGATCCGGTGGCTACACCTTC. It translates to CSAIRDRSGGYTF.

This clonotype was recorded a few times. This chain uses TRBV11-2 with TRBJ2-3, with 8 bases matching TRBD2. J gave up 3 bases and V 4 bases, and 6 bases lay outside the gene matches. Germline lookup yields CDR1 SGHAT and CDR2 FQNNGV. This CDR3 comprises 15 residues. CDR3: CASSSMGGRTDTQYF. The CDR3 DNA reads TGTGCCAGCAGCTCTATGGGCGGGAGGACAGATACGCAGTATTTT.

The chain uses TRBV12-3 or TRBV12-4 and TRBJ1-1; D is possibly TRBD1 (6 bases). CDR3 length: 14 residues. V dropped 6 bases and J dropped 0 bases, with 11 bases sitting between them. CDR3 in amino acids: CASRTGTLNTEAFF. In nucleotides, the CDR3 is TGTGCCAGCAGGACCGGGACATTGAACACTGAAGCTTTCTTT.

Regarding this clonotype: A much larger clone is a single base away; this may be a read error. The rearrangement uses TRBV27 and TRBJ2-1; TRBD2 aligns across 8 bases. CDR1 is MNHEY, CDR2 SMNVEV, per germline (reference sequence). The CDR3 spans 17 residues. J was trimmed by 4 bases and V by 2 bases; bases with no gene match: 10. CDR3 nucleotides: TGTGCCAGCAGTTTAGCGATAGCGGGAACAATGTACAATGAGCAGTTCTTC. This sequence encodes CASSLAIAGTMYNEQFF.

The chain has TRBV7-2 and TRBJ2-3; 7 bases map to TRBD2. V was clipped by 2 bases and J by 2 bases; unmatched bases: 10. This CDR3 is 17 amino acids long. CDR1 and CDR2 from the germline V gene are SGHTA and FQGNSA. The CDR3 loop reads CASSLRLAGTATDTQYF. The CDR3 DNA reads as TGTGCCAGCAGCTTACGATTAGCGGGTACAGCCACAGATACGCAGTATTTT.

In its sample, this clonotype was seen a few times. The chain employs TRBV28 and TRBJ2-3, with D possibly being TRBD1 (6 bases). CDR1 and CDR2 (germline): MDHEN, SYDVKM. Trimming shortened V by 7 bases and J by 1 base, and 15 bases separated the two germline ends. CDR3 length equals 15 residues. Here the CDR3 reads CASTRGYYGTDTQYF. CDR3 coding DNA: TGTGCCAGCACCAGGGGTTATTATGGCACAGATACGCAGTATTTT.

This clonotype occurred a few times. This sequence joins TRBV6-6 and TRBJ2-7; TRBD2 agrees at 7 bases. V lost 7 bases, J lost 0 bases, and 9 bases stayed unmatched. The CDR3 is 15 amino acids. Germline assignment: CDR1 MNHNY and CDR2 SVGAGI (reference sequence). CDR3 residues: CASTPRRGVSYEQYF. In nucleotides, the CDR3 is TGTGCCAGCACCCCCCGTCGGGGGGTCTCCTACGAGCAGTACTTC.

This clonotype appeared many times. This rearrangement joins TRBV20-1 to TRBJ2-1; 8 nucleotides agree with TRBD2. Germline values: CDR1 DFQATT, CDR2 SNEGSKA (reference sequence). J gave up 7 bases and V 6 bases, and 11 bases lay outside the gene matches. The CDR3 is 14 amino acids. CDR3 nucleotides: TGCAGTGCGAGGCAGGCGGGAGGTAGGAATGAGCAGTTCTTC. It codes for CSARQAGGRNEQFF.

This clonotype was seen at least ten times. This chain connects TRBV2 to TRBJ1-1; no reliable D call. Germline CDR1 SNHLY, CDR2 FYNNEI. V was trimmed by 7 bases and J by 1 base, leaving 4 bases between them. This CDR3 comprises 11 residues. The DNA of the CDR3 is TGTGCCAGCAAGGCGAACACTGAAGCTTTCTTT. It encodes CASKANTEAFF.

The chain couples TRBV5-1 to TRBJ2-7, with D maybe TRBD2 (5 bases). The germline V gene encodes CDR1 SGHRS and CDR2 YFSETQ. Trimming left V 2 bases short and J 7 bases short, with 10 bases between. The CDR3 runs to 12 residues. The CDR3 DNA is TGCGCCAGCAGCTTAGCGGAGACGGAGCAGTACTTC. Translation: CASSLAETEQYF.

This clonotype was picked up a small number of times. The chain has TRBV5-4 and TRBJ2-7; D is possibly TRBD1 or TRBD2 (5 bases each). The CDR3 totals 13 residues. Germline CDR1 is SGHNT and CDR2 is YYREEE (reference sequence). V lost 3 bases and J lost 6, with 13 bases in between. CDR3 coding DNA: TGTGCCAGCAGCTCCCTCAGGGACGGCGAGCAGTACTTC. It encodes CASSSLRDGEQYF.

As regards this clonotype: The junction differs from germline at one of its ends, possibly a read error. The chain has TRBV27 and TRBJ1-3; TRBD1 aligns across 7 bases. CDR1 MNHEY and CDR2 SMNVEV come from the germline V gene (reference sequence). This CDR3 contains 15 residues. The CDR3 sequence is CASSTGTASGNAIYF. The CDR3 nucleotides read TGTGCCAGCAGTACAGGGACAGCCTCTGGAAACGCCATATATTTT.

At least ten counts were recorded for this clonotype. The chain uses TRBV27 and TRBJ2-1; 11 bases match TRBD2. The CDR3 consists of 16 residues. The V and J ends lost 5 bases and 9 bases, in that order; junction bases with no gene match: 12. From germline, CDR1 is MNHEY and CDR2 SMNVEV (reference sequence). The CDR3 coding sequence is TGTGCCAGCAGTCTGCTAGCGGGAGGTGTTCTTGTTGAGCAGTTCTTC. This sequence encodes CASSLLAGGVLVEQFF.

This clonotype appeared a single time. Possible read error: a much larger clone is one base away. The chain has TRBV27 and TRBJ2-3; D call uncertain. The germline V and J ends were trimmed by 6 bases and 4 bases, with 17 bases remaining between them. The germline CDR1 and CDR2 sequences are MNHEY and SMNVEV (reference sequence). CDR3 length: 15 amino acids. The CDR3 DNA reads as TGTGCCAGCAGCTACAAAGCAGACGGCCCAGATACGCAGTATTTT. Its protein product is CASSYKADGPDTQYF.

The chain carries TRBV7-9 and TRBJ2-5; 9 positions match TRBD1. Germline V lookup: CDR1 SEHNR, CDR2 FQNEAQ (reference sequence). There are 14 residues in the CDR3. J gave up 5 bases and V 5 bases, and 6 bases lay outside the gene matches. CDR3 coding DNA: TGTGCCAGCAGCCGGACAGGGGTTTCGGAGACCCAGTACTTC. It is translated as CASSRTGVSETQYF.

There are many counts of this clonotype. This chain links TRBV6-2 or TRBV6-3 with TRBJ2-1; the D is unclear. The V end was cut by 6 bases, the J end by 2 bases, with 17 bases between. Germline loops: CDR1 MNHEY, CDR2 SVGEGT. The CDR3 is 16 amino acids. CDR3 sequence (DNA): TGTGCCAGCAGCACCATGACACTCCCCCCCTACAATGAGCAGTTCTTC. This translates into CASSTMTLPPYNEQFF.

The rearrangement links TRBV18 to TRBJ2-1, with D possibly TRBD2 on 5 matching bases. Per the germline V gene, CDR1 is KGHSH and CDR2 is LQKENI. Trimming stripped 0 bases from V and 0 bases from J, with 9 bases between. The CDR3 has 16 residues. DNA for the CDR3: TGTGCCAGCTCACCACCGGGTGGGAGCTCCTACAATGAGCAGTTCTTC. Its translation: CASSPPGGSSYNEQFF.